Sequencing of this T cell receptor beta chain was carried out in a study of low-dose radiotherapy and immunotherapy resistance in tumors. The CDR3 covers 14 residues. The germline gives CDR1 MNHEY, CDR2 SVGAGI. V was shortened by 6 bases and J by 3 bases, with 14 bases between the two germline ends. TRAV- and TRBV-specific primers primed first-strand cDNA, covering alpha and beta chains. Amplification, which lasted 20 PCR cycles, used a constant-region primer and V-primer adapter to amplify TCRs. TCRdb ran MiXCR on the reads and lists one entry per CDR3 protein. The table records around 13,000 distinct CDR3 sequences, 60% of them present only once.

The V and J genes are TRBV6-5 and TRBJ1-2; a weak D match, TRBD1 (5 bases). The TCR originated in a human donor with advanced metastatic prostate, ovarian, gallbladder or colorectal cancer (not recorded which). This table probably holds off-target reads from a library built for another chain. The CDR3 is CASSRNRLDYGYTF. The CDR3 DNA reads TGTGCCAGCAGCCGAAACAGGCTTGACTATGGCTACACCTTC.